The 30 T cell receptor beta chains presented below share a single source sample, sequenced in a study of T cells in Graves' hyperthyroidism and ophthalmopathy. TCR beta CDR3 region amplification was performed from RNA transcripts. HTBI primers were the set used in a first-round RT-PCR of the TCR CDR3. One entry per CDR3 protein, called by TCRdb with MiXCR from the multiplex PCR reads. The sample lists fewer than 550,000 distinct CDR3 sequences; roughly 14% were seen once. The specimen sequenced was blood. The receptors stem from a woman aged 18-30 years with Graves' hyperthyroidism.

Many counts were recorded for this clonotype. The gene calls are TRBV27 and TRBJ2-5; 11 nucleotides line up with TRBD2. The length of the CDR3 is 16 residues. CDR1 is MNHEY and CDR2 is SMNVEV in the germline V gene (reference sequence). V gave up 5 bases and J gave up 1 base; unmatched junction bases: 6. The CDR3 protein is CASSPAGTSGQETQYF. The CDR3 DNA reads TGTGCCAGCAGTCCAGCCGGGACTAGCGGCCAAGAGACCCAGTACTTC.

This clonotype was found many times. The chain couples TRBV7-2 to TRBJ2-7; no clear D. Germline V CDR1 and CDR2: SGHTA, FQGNSA. This CDR3 contains 15 residues. Trimming took off 2 bases at V and 6 bases at J, with 17 bases between the two ends. The CDR3 protein is CASSLNPATHPEQYF. CDR3 DNA sequence: TGTGCCAGCAGCTTAAATCCAGCGACGCACCCCGAGCAGTACTTC.

CDR3 sequence: CASSSHRDRVHYGYTF. The DNA for the CDR3 is TGCGCCAGCAGCTCCCATCGGGACAGGGTTCACTATGGCTACACCTTC. This rearrangement joins TRBV4-1 to TRBJ1-2; 9 bases agree with TRBD1. CDR3 length: 16 residues. CDR1 and CDR2 from the germline V gene are MGHRA and YSYEKL. J was trimmed by 3 bases and V by 5 bases; bases with no gene match: 10.

This clonotype was seen repeatedly, ten times or more. The chain is built from TRBV7-8 and TRBJ2-7; D remains ambiguous. This CDR3 contains 12 residues. Per the germline V gene, CDR1 is SGHVS and CDR2 is FQNEAQ. V was cut by 1 base and J by 7 bases, with 8 bases left in between. CDR3 coding DNA: TGTGCCAGCAGCTTAGGGGGTCTGGAGCAGTACTTC. Translated, it gives CASSLGGLEQYF.

This clonotype has ten or more counts. This chain links TRBV7-9 with TRBJ2-7, with D perhaps matching TRBD1 or TRBD2 (5 bases each). The germline CDR1 and CDR2 sequences are SEHNR and FQNEAQ (reference sequence). The CDR3 extends over 19 amino acids. V lost 4 bases, J lost 6 bases, and 31 bases lay in between. This chain's CDR3 is CASSYPPAILGPGLGEQYF. The CDR3 DNA sequence: TGTGCCAGCAGCTACCCTCCAGCAATACTCGGGCCGGGGCTGGGCGAGCAGTACTTC.

This clonotype has a count of ten or more. V gene TRBV6-1 combines with J gene TRBJ1-2; a possible D gene is TRBD1 (5 bases). Germline assignment: CDR1 MNHNS and CDR2 SASEGT. Deletions cut 6 bases from V and 3 bases from J, with 14 bases between. CDR3 length: 14 amino acids. The CDR3 DNA reads as TGTGCCAGCAGCCCCGATCCGACAGACTATGGCTACACCTTC. Amino acids: CASSPDPTDYGYTF.

This chain joins TRBV29-1 and TRBJ2-7, with D perhaps TRBD1 (6 bases). CDR3 length: 14 amino acids. V lost 6 bases to trimming and J lost 0 bases, with 15 bases between them. The germline V gene has CDR1 SQVTM and CDR2 ANQGSEA. The CDR3 DNA sequence: TGCAGCGTCACCGGGACACGAAGCTCCTACGAGCAGTACTTC. Protein sequence: CSVTGTRSSYEQYF.

The gene calls are TRBV6-2 or TRBV6-3 and TRBJ1-3; D is possibly TRBD1 (6 bases). The germline V gene has CDR1 MNHEY and CDR2 SVGEGT. This CDR3 region has 16 residues. Trimming left V 6 bases short and J 0 bases short, with 15 bases between. CDR3 sequence: CASSRTTGNSGNTIYF. The CDR3 nucleotides read TGTGCCAGCAGCCGAACTACAGGGAACTCTGGAAACACCATATATTTT.

The V gene is TRBV19, the J gene TRBJ1-5, with unresolved D. Trimming removed 3 bases from V and 4 bases from J, with 13 bases in between. CDR1 is LNHDA, CDR2 SQIVND, per germline (reference sequence). This CDR3 is 15 amino acids long. Written as DNA, the CDR3 is TGTGCCAGTAGTATTACGGGAGGTGGAAATCAGCCCCAGCATTTT. Translating it yields CASSITGGGNQPQHF.

This clonotype came up many times. The chain links TRBV10-3 to TRBJ2-5; D is uncertain. The V and J ends lost 0 bases and 5 bases respectively, with 10 bases between them. The CDR3 extends over 14 amino acids. The V gene's germline CDR1 is ENHRY and CDR2 SYGVKD. As DNA, the CDR3 is TGTGCCATCAGTGAGTCGGCAGGCCGGGAGACCCAGTACTTC. As protein: CAISESAGRETQYF.

As for this clonotype: Given a much more abundant clone one base away, this may be a read error. The chain is built from TRBV5-4 and TRBJ2-3, with 7 bases lining up with TRBD2. Per germline, CDR1 SGHNT and CDR2 YYREEE (reference sequence). The CDR3 sequence is 17 residues long. The CDR3 is CVSSLAAGRTSTDTQYF. The CDR3 DNA sequence: TGTGTCAGCAGCTTGGCAGCGGGACGAACGAGCACAGATACGCAGTATTTT.

This clonotype was counted ten times or more. CDR3 sequence reads: CASSQDNEKLFF. In DNA form, the CDR3 reads TGTGCCAGCAGCCAAGATAATGAAAAACTGTTTTTT. The chain carries TRBV3-1 and TRBJ1-4; D is uncertain. The CDR3 contains 12 residues. CDR1 and CDR2 from the germline V gene are LGHDT and YNNKEL (reference sequence). V dropped 0 bases and J dropped 4 bases, with 0 bases sitting between them.

The CDR3: CASSVGTATGELFF. CDR3 in DNA: TGCGCCAGCAGCGTTGGGACAGCTACCGGGGAGCTGTTTTTT. The J gene is TRBJ2-2, the V gene TRBV5-1; 7 bases agree with TRBD1. The CDR3 sequence is 14 residues long. The ends lost 4 bases at V and 5 bases at J; junction bases unmatched: 5. CDR1 SGHRS and CDR2 YFSETQ come from the germline V gene.

This clonotype occurred a few times. The V gene is TRBV5-1, the J gene TRBJ1-2; D is uncertain. Germline values: CDR1 SGHRS, CDR2 YFSETQ. V lost 2 bases and J 0 bases, leaving 14 bases between the germline ends. The CDR3 is 16 residues long. CDR3 coding DNA: TGCGCCAGCAGCTTCGGGCAGTTAAGCGCTAACTATGGCTACACCTTC. This codes for CASSFGQLSANYGYTF.

This clonotype was counted only a few times. The J gene is TRBJ1-1, the V gene TRBV12-3 or TRBV12-4; D is unclear. V was trimmed by 0 bases and J by 3 bases, leaving 14 bases between them. This CDR3 region has 16 residues. This chain's CDR3 is CASSLARAPGYTEAFF. CDR3 DNA sequence: TGTGCCAGCAGTTTAGCGCGGGCCCCTGGGTACACTGAAGCTTTCTTT.

The table lists this clonotype with many counts. The genes are TRBV28 and TRBJ1-4; 9 bases match TRBD1. The length of the CDR3 is 15 residues. Germline CDR1 and CDR2: MDHEN and SYDVKM. V dropped 4 bases and J dropped 8; count of bases not matched to a gene: 8. The DNA of the CDR3 is TGTGCCAGCAGTTCCCCGACAGGGGGACAGGAAAAACTGTTTTTT. It specifies CASSSPTGGQEKLFF. Full variable domain (outside the CDR3, taken from reference TRBV28 and TRBJ1-4): DVKVTQSSRYLVKRTGEKVFLECVQDMDHENMFWYRQDPGLGLRLIYFSYDVKMKEKGDIPEGYSVSREKKERFSLILESASTNQTSMYLCASSSPTGGQEKLFFGSGTQLSVL.

Remarks on this clonotype: Given a much more abundant clone one base away, this may be a read error. DNA of the CDR3: TGTGCCAGCAGTTACCCTCAGCAGGGGGATCAGCCCCAGCATTTT. This sequence encodes CASSYPQQGDQPQHF. The chain combines TRBV6-9 with TRBJ1-5; 7 bases are shared with TRBD1. Germline V gene data show CDR1 as MNHGY and CDR2 as SVAAGI. V gave up 3 bases and J gave up 5 bases; unmatched junction bases: 7. The CDR3 totals 15 residues.

Worth noting for this clonotype: Given the absence of the conserved phenylalanine or tryptophan at the CDR3 end, a read error is likely. V gene TRBV27 combines with J gene TRBJ1-1; no reliable D call. The V end lost 5 bases, the J end lost 4 bases, and 14 bases lay between the germline ends. Per the germline V gene, CDR1 is MNHEY and CDR2 is SMNVEV (reference sequence). This CDR3 has 14 amino acids. The CDR3 nucleotides are TGTGCCAGCAGTCGGCGGACCTTACTCACTGAAGCTTTCTTA. Translated, it gives CASSRRTLLTEAFL.

Only a few counts were recorded for this clonotype. One end of the junction does not line up with germline, which may come from a read error. The chain recombines TRBV10-3 with TRBJ1-6; no definite D call. This CDR3 has 17 residues. Germline-derived CDR1 and CDR2 are ENHRY and SYGVKD. Here the CDR3 reads CAISESEASSYNSPPHF. The CDR3 DNA sequence: TGTGCCATCAGTGAGTCAGAGGCGAGCTCCTATAATTCACCCCCCCACTTT.

This clonotype came up a few times. A much bigger clone sits one base away, suggesting this may be a read error. Since the CDR3 does not end with the conserved phenylalanine or tryptophan, this likely comes from a read error. The chain uses TRBV20-1 and TRBJ2-1; 10 nucleotides match TRBD1. The germline CDR1 and CDR2 sequences are DFQATT and SNEGSKA (reference sequence). The length of the CDR3 is 15 residues. Trimming at V came to 5 bases and at J to 9 bases, leaving 13 bases not matched to a gene. CDR3 region: CSALDRDRGIGEQFL. The CDR3 DNA follows: TGCAGTGCTCTCGATCGGGACAGGGGCATCGGTGAGCAGTTCCTC.

At least ten counts were recorded for this clonotype. J is TRBJ1-4 and V is TRBV28, with a tentative D call TRBD1 (5 bases). The germline CDR1 and CDR2 sequences are MDHEN and SYDVKM. CDR3 length equals 16 residues. V was trimmed by 5 bases and J by 6 bases, leaving 19 bases between them. CDR3 sequence: CASSPTPGGDDEKLFF. The CDR3, as DNA: TGTGCCAGCAGTCCGACCCCTGGGGGGGATGATGAAAAACTGTTTTTT.

This clonotype was counted only a few times. The chain uses TRBV15 and TRBJ1-4; 8 bases agree with TRBD1. Trimming cost V 3 bases and J 8 bases; bases outside gene matches: 5. Germline V gene data show CDR1 as LNHNV and CDR2 as YYDKDF (reference sequence). The CDR3 totals 14 residues. CDR3 region: CATSRPGQGEKLFF. CDR3 nucleotide sequence: TGTGCCACCAGCAGGCCCGGACAGGGCGAAAAACTGTTTTTT.

The CDR3 DNA sequence: TGCGCCAGCAGCCAAGAGCAAAGGGCGGGGGGGAGCCAAGAGACCCAGTACTTC. Residues: CASSQEQRAGGSQETQYF. J is TRBJ2-5 and V is TRBV4-1, with 9 bases aligning to TRBD2. Germline V lookup: CDR1 MGHRA, CDR2 YSYEKL. Germline trimming cut 0 bases from V and 1 base from J; bases unmatched to any gene: 9. This CDR3 has 18 residues.

This clonotype was counted ten times or more. The chain couples TRBV12-3 or TRBV12-4 to TRBJ2-5, with 7 bases matching TRBD1. The CDR3 extends over 17 amino acids. The junction had 10 bases not matched to a gene; V was cut back by 1 base and J by 2 bases. In DNA, the CDR3 is TGTGCCAGCAGTTTAGTCACAGGGGCCAGGCCGCAAGAGACCCAGTACTTC. Residues: CASSLVTGARPQETQYF.

This clonotype was seen ten or more times. V usage is TRBV12-3 or TRBV12-4 and J usage is TRBJ1-2; no reliable D call. Trimming took 4 bases from V and 4 from J, leaving 4 bases between them. This CDR3 comprises 11 residues. CDR3 sequence reads: CASSSSYGYTF. Here the CDR3 DNA reads TGTGCCAGCAGTTCCTCCTATGGCTACACCTTC.

This clonotype was found many times. This rearrangement joins TRBV2 to TRBJ1-6, with a weak D call TRBD1 (5 bases). In germline, CDR1 is SNHLY, CDR2 FYNNEI. The CDR3 loop spans 14 amino acids. V lost 6 bases, J lost 10 bases, and 16 bases lay in between. The CDR3 loop reads CASSPTGTSSPLHF. CDR3 DNA: TGTGCCAGCAGCCCCACAGGAACAAGCTCACCCCTCCACTTT. Based on the CDR3 plus reference TRBV2 and TRBJ1-6, the full variable domain is EPEVTQTPSHQVTQMGQEVILRCVPISNHLYFYWYRQILGQKVEFLVSFYNNEISEKSEIFDDQFSVERPDGSNFTLKIRSTKLEDSAMYFCASSPTGTSSPLHFGNGTRLTVT.

This clonotype was found many times. This chain connects TRBV7-2 to TRBJ2-7, with D possibly matching TRBD2 (6 bases). The CDR3 length is 17 residues. CDR1 and CDR2 (germline): SGHTA, FQGNSA. Trimming stripped 6 bases from V and 2 bases from J, with 23 bases between. CDR3 region: CASSPQDPGVVPYEQYF. In DNA, the CDR3 is TGTGCCAGCAGTCCCCAGGACCCGGGAGTAGTCCCCTACGAGCAGTACTTC.

This clonotype was seen at least ten times. The rearrangement uses TRBV12-3 or TRBV12-4 and TRBJ2-5, with TRBD2 as a possible D gene (5 bases). Trimming removed 4 bases from V and 5 bases from J, with 14 bases in between. The CDR3 runs to 14 residues. The CDR3 loop reads CASSSRASGETQYF. DNA for the CDR3: TGTGCCAGCAGTTCCCGGGCCTCGGGGGAGACCCAGTACTTC.

The chain links TRBV2 to TRBJ1-5, with D uncertain. The CDR3 runs to 14 residues. CDR1 and CDR2 (germline): SNHLY, FYNNEI. V shed 3 bases and J shed 2 bases, with 8 bases lying between them. The CDR3 sequence: CASSDWQRNQPQHF. In nucleotides, the CDR3 is TGTGCCAGCAGTGATTGGCAGCGCAATCAGCCCCAGCATTTT.

This clonotype was seen at least ten times. The rearrangement links TRBV3-1 to TRBJ2-5, with 9 bases aligning to TRBD1. The germline CDR1 and CDR2 sequences are LGHDT and YNNKEL (reference sequence). V lost 2 bases, J lost 5 bases, and 3 bases stayed unmatched. CDR3 length equals 14 residues. In DNA, the CDR3 is TGTGCCAGCAGCCAAAACAGGGGGCCGGAGACCCAGTACTTC. It is translated as CASSQNRGPETQYF.